The rows below give T cell receptor beta chains drawn from one sample of a study of blood T cell repertoires in COVID-19. Profiled with immunoSEQ multiplex PCR; TCRdb holds only in-frame clones, not every one. The sample lists about 130,000 clones; approximately 90% were seen once. The specimen sequenced was peripheral blood. These TCRs come from a man aged 45 to 65 with COVID-19, enrolled during active disease. CDR3s include the opening cysteine and the closing phenylalanine or tryptophan. A D gene is named only where the DNA matches it firmly. Size is stated for part of the rows, as once, few or many counts, or as a class when the clone is expanded.

clone_size	d_call	cdr3_length	v_call	j_call	cdr3_aa	cdr3_nt
.	.	17	TRBV15	TRBJ2-1	CATSRVITSSSYNEQFF	TGTGCCACCAGCAGGGTAATTACTAGTTCTTCCTACAATGAGCAGTTCTTC
.	.	17	TRBV4-1	TRBJ2-3	CASSPSGADREADTQYF	TGCGCCAGCAGCCCGTCGGGGGCAGACAGGGAGGCAGATACGCAGTATTTT
.	.	15	TRBV5-1	TRBJ2-6	CASSTAGSGANVLTF	TGCGCCAGCAGTACGGCGGGGTCTGGGGCCAACGTCCTGACTTTC
.	.	13	TRBV5-8	TRBJ1-5	CASSGGWNQPQHF	TGTGCCAGCAGCGGGGGGTGGAATCAGCCCCAGCATTTT
.	TRBD1	14	TRBV28	TRBJ1-5	CASSPTGANQPQHF	TGTGCCAGCAGTCCGACAGGGGCAAATCAGCCCCAGCATTTT
.	.	15	TRBV7-2	TRBJ2-2	CASSLQGPNTGELFF	TGTGCCAGCAGCTTGCAGGGTCCGAACACCGGGGAGCTGTTTTTT
.	TRBD1	14	TRBV19	TRBJ2-3	CASRGQGLPDTQYF	TGTGCCAGTAGAGGACAGGGTCTCCCAGATACGCAGTATTTT
few	.	15	TRBV27	TRBJ2-7	CASSYSGAFSYEQYF	TGTGCCAGCAGTTATTCAGGGGCATTCTCCTACGAGCAGTACTTC
.	TRBD2	16	TRBV28	TRBJ2-1	CASSFTSGSSYNEQFF	TGTGCCAGCAGTTTTACTAGCGGTAGCTCCTACAATGAGCAGTTCTTC
.	.	14	TRBV6-5	TRBJ2-7	CAANIGVSAYEQYF	TGTGCCGCAAATATAGGGGTATCAGCCTACGAGCAGTACTTC
.	.	18	TRBV4-1	TRBJ2-6	CASSQGRQGPSGANVLTF	TGCGCCAGCAGCCAAGGGCGTCAGGGCCCCTCTGGGGCCAACGTCCTGACTTTC
.	TRBD1	13	TRBV30	TRBJ1-1	CAWSLRQGLEAFF	TGTGCCTGGAGTTTAAGACAGGGACTTGAAGCTTTCTTT
.	TRBD1	15	TRBV18	TRBJ1-4	CASSLQGATNEKLFF	TGTGCCAGCTCACTCCAGGGGGCCACTAATGAAAAACTGTTTTTT
.	TRBD1	15	TRBV6-6	TRBJ1-2	CASSYSDRGENGYTF	TGTGCCAGCAGTTACTCCGACAGGGGGGAAAATGGCTACACCTTC
.	.	15	TRBV5-4	TRBJ2-5	CASSLLAAPTETQYF	TGTGCCAGCAGCCTATTAGCGGCTCCTACGGAGACCCAGTACTTC
.	.	14	TRBV9	TRBJ1-1	CASSGGLTNTEAFF	TGTGCCAGCAGCGGTGGCCTCACGAACACTGAAGCTTTCTTT
.	TRBD2	16	TRBV6-6	TRBJ2-2	CASSRGLALGTGELFF	TGTGCCAGCAGCCGGGGACTAGCTTTGGGGACCGGGGAGCTGTTTTTT
.	.	13	TRBV5-1	TRBJ2-3	CASSYQGTDTQYF	TGCGCCAGCAGCTATCAGGGCACAGATACGCAGTATTTT
.	TRBD1	14	TRBV15	TRBJ2-3	CATSRGQFTDTQYF	TGTGCCACCAGCAGGGGACAGTTTACAGATACGCAGTATTTT
.	TRBD1	14	TRBV5-1	TRBJ2-5	CASRPTGLQETQYF	TGCGCCAGCAGGCCGACAGGGCTCCAAGAGACCCAGTACTTC
.	.	13	TRBV18	TRBJ1-3	CASSQGAGNTIYF	TGTGCCAGCTCACAGGGGGCTGGAAACACCATATATTTT
.	TRBD1	16	TRBV24-1	TRBJ2-6	CATSDSQDRDRALQPF	TGTGCCACCAGTGATTCCCAGGACCGGGACAGGGCCCTTCAGCCTTTC
.	.	16	TRBV28	TRBJ2-7	CASSSIGQLTAYEQYF	TGTGCCAGCAGTTCCATCGGACAGCTGACAGCCTACGAGCAGTACTTC
once	TRBD1	16	TRBV7-8	TRBJ1-1	CASSAPGQGVGTEAFF	TGTGCCAGCAGCGCTCCGGGACAGGGGGTAGGGACTGAAGCTTTCTTT
few	TRBD2	14	TRBV6-7	TRBJ2-1	CASRGLADYNEQFF	TGTGCCAGCAGAGGACTAGCTGACTACAATGAGCAGTTCTTC
.	.	16	TRBV19	TRBJ1-5	CASSPQGRSSNQPQHF	TGTGCCAGTAGTCCCCAGGGTAGGAGTAGCAATCAGCCCCAGCATTTT
.	TRBD2	15	TRBV11-2	TRBJ2-2	CASSWLAGAVGELFF	TGTGCCAGCAGTTGGCTAGCGGGAGCAGTCGGGGAGCTGTTTTTT
once	TRBD1	13	TRBV12-3/TRBV12-4	TRBJ1-5	CASRDRPNQPQHF	TGTGCCAGCAGGGACAGGCCGAATCAGCCCCAGCATTTT
medium-sized	TRBD1	14	TRBV6-4	TRBJ1-6	CASSDGTGGSPLHF	TGTGCCAGCAGTGACGGGACAGGGGGTTCACCCCTCCACTTT
.	.	13	TRBV6-5	TRBJ2-3	CASLRAFGDTQYF	TGTGCCAGCTTGCGGGCCTTTGGGGATACGCAGTATTTT
.	.	13	TRBV3-1/TRBV3-2	TRBJ1-5	CASSDTSDQPQHF	TGTGCCAGCAGCGACACTAGTGATCAGCCCCAGCATTTT
.	TRBD1	14	TRBV11-3	TRBJ2-3	CASSLEQGTDTQYF	TGTGCCAGCAGCTTAGAACAGGGGACAGATACGCAGTATTTT
.	.	12	TRBV7-9	TRBJ1-1	CASGGGRTEAFF	TGTGCCAGCGGCGGAGGGAGGACTGAAGCTTTCTTT
.	.	14	TRBV5-1	TRBJ2-5	CASSKRQMEETQYF	TGCGCCAGCAGCAAAAGACAGATGGAAGAGACCCAGTACTTC
.	.	16	TRBV6-5	TRBJ1-4	CASSYSRRGADEKLFF	TGTGCCAGCAGTTACTCGAGGCGGGGGGCTGACGAAAAACTGTTTTTT
.	.	15	TRBV23-1	TRBJ2-2	CASSRRGRNTGELFF	TGCGCCAGCAGTCGGCGGGGCCGAAACACCGGGGAGCTGTTTTTT
few	TRBD1	14	TRBV9	TRBJ1-5	CASSATGGNQPQHF	TGTGCCAGCAGCGCGACAGGGGGCAATCAGCCCCAGCATTTT
.	.	14	TRBV20-1	TRBJ2-5	CSASFTVQGETQYF	TGCAGTGCTAGTTTCACGGTCCAGGGGGAGACCCAGTACTTC
.	.	13	TRBV5-6	TRBJ2-7	CASSEGHPREQYF	TGTGCCAGCAGCGAAGGACACCCTCGAGAGCAGTACTTC
.	TRBD2	14	TRBV6-5	TRBJ2-2	CASSWGGNTGELFF	TGTGCCAGCAGTTGGGGGGGGAACACCGGGGAGCTGTTTTTT
.	TRBD1	13	TRBV10-1	TRBJ1-3	CASSDGQDNTIYF	TGCGCCAGCAGTGACGGACAGGATAACACCATATATTTT